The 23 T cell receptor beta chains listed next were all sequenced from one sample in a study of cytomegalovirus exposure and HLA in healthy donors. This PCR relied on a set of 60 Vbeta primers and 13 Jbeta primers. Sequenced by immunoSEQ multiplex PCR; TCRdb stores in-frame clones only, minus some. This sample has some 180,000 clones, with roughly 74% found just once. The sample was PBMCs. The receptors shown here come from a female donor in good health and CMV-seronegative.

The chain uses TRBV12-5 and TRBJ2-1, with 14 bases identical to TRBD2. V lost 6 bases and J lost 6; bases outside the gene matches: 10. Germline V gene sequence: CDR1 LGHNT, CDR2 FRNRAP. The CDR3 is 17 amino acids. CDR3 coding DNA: TGTGCTAGTGGCTTCGGACTAGCGGGGGGCCTTTCCAATGAGCAGTTCTTC. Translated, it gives CASGFGLAGGLSNEQFF.

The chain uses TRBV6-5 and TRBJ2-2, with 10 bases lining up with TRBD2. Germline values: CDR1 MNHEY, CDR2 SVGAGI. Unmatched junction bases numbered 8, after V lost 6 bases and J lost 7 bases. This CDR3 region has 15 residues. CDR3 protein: CASRPPGLANGELFF. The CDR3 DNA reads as TGTGCCAGCAGACCTCCGGGACTAGCGAACGGGGAGCTGTTTTTT.

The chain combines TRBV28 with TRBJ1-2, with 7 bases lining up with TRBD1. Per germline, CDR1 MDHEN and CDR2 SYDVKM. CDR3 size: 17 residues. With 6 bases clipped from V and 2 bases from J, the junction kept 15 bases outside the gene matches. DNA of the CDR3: TGTGCCAGCAGCATCGGACCCGGGACAGCGATCAACTATGGCTACACCTTC. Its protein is CASSIGPGTAINYGYTF.

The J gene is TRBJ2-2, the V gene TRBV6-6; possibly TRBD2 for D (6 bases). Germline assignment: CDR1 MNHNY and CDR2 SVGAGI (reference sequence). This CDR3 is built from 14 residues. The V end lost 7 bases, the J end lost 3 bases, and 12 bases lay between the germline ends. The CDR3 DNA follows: TGTGCCAGCATCCCCGGGGGATACACCGGGGAGCTGTTTTTT. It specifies CASIPGGYTGELFF.

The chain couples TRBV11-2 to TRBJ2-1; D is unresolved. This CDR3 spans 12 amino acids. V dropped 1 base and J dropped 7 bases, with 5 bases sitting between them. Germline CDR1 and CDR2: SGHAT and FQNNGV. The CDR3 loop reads CASSLGLNEQFF. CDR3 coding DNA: TGTGCCAGCAGCTTAGGTCTGAATGAGCAGTTCTTC. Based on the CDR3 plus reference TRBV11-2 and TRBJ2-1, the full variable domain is EAGVAQSPRYKIIEKRQSVAFWCNPISGHATLYWYQQILGQGPKLLIQFQNNGVVDDSQLPKDRFSAERLKGVDSTLKIQPAKLEDSAVYLCASSLGLNEQFFGPGTRLTVL.

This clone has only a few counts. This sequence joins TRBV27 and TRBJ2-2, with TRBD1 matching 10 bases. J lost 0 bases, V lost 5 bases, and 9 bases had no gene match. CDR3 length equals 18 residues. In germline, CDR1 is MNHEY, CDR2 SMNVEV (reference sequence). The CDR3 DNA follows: TGTGCCAGCAGTGTAATCTCGACAGGGGGCGCGAACACCGGGGAGCTGTTTTTT. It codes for CASSVISTGGANTGELFF.

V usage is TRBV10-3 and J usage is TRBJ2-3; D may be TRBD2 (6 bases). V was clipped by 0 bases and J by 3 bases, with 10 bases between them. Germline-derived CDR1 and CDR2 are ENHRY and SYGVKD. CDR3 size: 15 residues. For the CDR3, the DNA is TGTGCCATCAGTGAGTCGGGGGGTGGGACAGATACGCAGTATTTT. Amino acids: CAISESGGGTDTQYF.

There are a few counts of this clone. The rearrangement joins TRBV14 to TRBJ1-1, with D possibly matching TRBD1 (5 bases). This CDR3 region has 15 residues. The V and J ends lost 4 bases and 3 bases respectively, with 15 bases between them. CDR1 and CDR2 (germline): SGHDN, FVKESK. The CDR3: CASSLLLGGDTEAFF. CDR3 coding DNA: TGTGCCAGCAGCCTCCTTCTTGGAGGGGACACTGAAGCTTTCTTT.

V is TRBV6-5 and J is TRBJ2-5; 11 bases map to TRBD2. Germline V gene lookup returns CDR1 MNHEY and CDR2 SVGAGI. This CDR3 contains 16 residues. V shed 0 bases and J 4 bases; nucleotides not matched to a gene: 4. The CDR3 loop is CASSYSGLAGGETQYF. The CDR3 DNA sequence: TGTGCCAGCAGTTACTCAGGCCTAGCGGGAGGAGAGACCCAGTACTTC.

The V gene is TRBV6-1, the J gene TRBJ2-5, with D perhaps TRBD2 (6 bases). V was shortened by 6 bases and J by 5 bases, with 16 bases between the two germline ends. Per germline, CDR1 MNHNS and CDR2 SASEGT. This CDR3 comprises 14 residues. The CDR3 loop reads CASRGLPRTETQYF. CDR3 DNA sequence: TGTGCCAGCAGGGGACTCCCGAGAACGGAGACCCAGTACTTC.

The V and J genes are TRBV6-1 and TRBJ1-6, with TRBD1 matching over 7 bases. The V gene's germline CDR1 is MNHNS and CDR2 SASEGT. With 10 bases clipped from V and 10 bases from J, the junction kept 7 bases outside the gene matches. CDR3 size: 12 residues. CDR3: CATDRDWSPLHF. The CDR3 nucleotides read TGTGCCACCGACAGGGATTGGTCACCCCTCCACTTT.

This CDR3 is CASSQDRASYNEQFF. The CDR3 DNA reads TGTGCCAGCAGCCAAGACAGGGCGAGTTACAATGAGCAGTTCTTC. This chain joins TRBV14 and TRBJ2-1; D might be TRBD1 (5 bases). Trimming shortened V by 0 bases and J by 4 bases, and 10 bases separated the two germline ends. The CDR3 runs to 15 residues. CDR1 SGHDN and CDR2 FVKESK come from the germline V gene. Full variable domain (missing parts from reference TRBV14 and TRBJ2-1): EAGVTQFPSHSVIEKGQTVTLRCDPISGHDNLYWYRRVMGKEIKFLLHFVKESKQDESGMPNNRFLAERTGGTYSTLKVQPAELEDSGVYFCASSQDRASYNEQFFGPGTRLTVL.

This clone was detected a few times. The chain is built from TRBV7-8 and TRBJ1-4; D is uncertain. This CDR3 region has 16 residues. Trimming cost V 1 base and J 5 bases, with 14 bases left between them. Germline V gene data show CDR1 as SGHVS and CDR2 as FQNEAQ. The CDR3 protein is CASSLGLGRRNEKLFF. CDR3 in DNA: TGTGCCAGCAGCTTAGGGCTTGGCAGGAGGAATGAAAAACTGTTTTTT.

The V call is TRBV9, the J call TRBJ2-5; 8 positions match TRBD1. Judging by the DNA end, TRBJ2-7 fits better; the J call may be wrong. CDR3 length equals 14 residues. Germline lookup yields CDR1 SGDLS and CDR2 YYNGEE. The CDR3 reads CASSVGTGPGEQYF. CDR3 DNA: TGTGCCAGCAGCGTAGGGACAGGGCCCGGCGAGCAGTACTTC.

CDR3 nucleotide sequence: TGTGCCAGCAAACGGGACAGGGCTTCACCCCTCCACTTT. Amino acid sequence: CASKRDRASPLHF. V and J are TRBV2 and TRBJ1-6; 9 bases fit TRBD1. Germline V lookup: CDR1 SNHLY, CDR2 FYNNEI. The CDR3 sequence is 13 residues long. The trim removed 7 bases at V and 9 bases at J, leaving 4 bases unmatched.

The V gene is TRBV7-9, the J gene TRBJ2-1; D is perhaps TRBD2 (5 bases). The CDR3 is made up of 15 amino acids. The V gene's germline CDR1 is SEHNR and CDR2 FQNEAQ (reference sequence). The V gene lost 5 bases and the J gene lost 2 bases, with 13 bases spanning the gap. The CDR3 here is CASSPRGRTYNEQFF. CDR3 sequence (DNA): TGTGCCAGCAGCCCCCGAGGGAGAACCTACAATGAGCAGTTCTTC.

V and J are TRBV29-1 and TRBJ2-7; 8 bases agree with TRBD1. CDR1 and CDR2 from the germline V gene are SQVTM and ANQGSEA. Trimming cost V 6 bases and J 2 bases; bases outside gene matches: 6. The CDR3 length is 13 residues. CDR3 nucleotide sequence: TGCAGCGTGACACGACAGGGGCCCTACGAGCAGTACTTC. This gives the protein CSVTRQGPYEQYF.

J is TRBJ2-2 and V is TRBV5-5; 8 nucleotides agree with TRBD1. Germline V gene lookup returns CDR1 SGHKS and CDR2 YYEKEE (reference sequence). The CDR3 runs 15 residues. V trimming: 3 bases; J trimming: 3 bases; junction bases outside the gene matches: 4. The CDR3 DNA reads TGTGCCAGCAGCTCCGGGACAGGTGACACCGGGGAGCTGTTTTTT. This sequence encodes CASSSGTGDTGELFF.

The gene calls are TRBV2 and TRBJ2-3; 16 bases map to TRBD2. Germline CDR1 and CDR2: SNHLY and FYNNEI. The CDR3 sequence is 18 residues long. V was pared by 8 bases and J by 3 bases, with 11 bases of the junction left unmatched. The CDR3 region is CASGIGGLAGGRTDTQYF. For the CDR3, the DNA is TGTGCCAGCGGGATCGGGGGACTAGCGGGGGGGAGAACAGATACGCAGTATTTT.

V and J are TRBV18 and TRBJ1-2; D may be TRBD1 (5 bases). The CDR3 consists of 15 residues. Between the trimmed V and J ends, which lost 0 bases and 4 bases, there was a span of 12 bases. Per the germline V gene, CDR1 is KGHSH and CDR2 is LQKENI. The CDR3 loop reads CASSPPSGGGYGYTF. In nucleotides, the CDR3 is TGTGCCAGCTCACCACCCTCTGGCGGGGGCTATGGCTACACCTTC. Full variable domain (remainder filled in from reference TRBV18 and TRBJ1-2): NAGVMQNPRHLVRRRGQEARLRCSPMKGHSHVYWYRQLPEEGLKFMVYLQKENIIDESGMPKERFSAEFPKEGPSILRIQQVVRGDSAAYFCASSPPSGGGYGYTFGSGTRLTVV.

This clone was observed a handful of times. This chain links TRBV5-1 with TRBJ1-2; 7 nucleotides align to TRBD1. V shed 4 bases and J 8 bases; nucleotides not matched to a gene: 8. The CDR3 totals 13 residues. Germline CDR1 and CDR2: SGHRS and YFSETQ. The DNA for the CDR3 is TGCGCCAGCAGCCCAGGACAGGCGTGGGGCTACACCTTC. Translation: CASSPGQAWGYTF.

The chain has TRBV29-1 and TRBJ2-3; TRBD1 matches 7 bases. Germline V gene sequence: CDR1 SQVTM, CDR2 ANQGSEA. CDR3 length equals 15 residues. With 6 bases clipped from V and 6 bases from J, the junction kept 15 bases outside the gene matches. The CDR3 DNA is TGCAGCGTCCAGACAGGGCACAGAGGATACGATACGCAGTATTTT. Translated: CSVQTGHRGYDTQYF.

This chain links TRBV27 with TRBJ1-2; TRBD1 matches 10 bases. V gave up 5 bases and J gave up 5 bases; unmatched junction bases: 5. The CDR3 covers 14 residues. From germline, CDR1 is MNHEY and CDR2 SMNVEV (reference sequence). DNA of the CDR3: TGTGCCAGCAGTCTCGGGACAGGGGCTTATGGCTACACCTTC. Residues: CASSLGTGAYGYTF.